Each of the 15 T cell receptor beta chains below was sequenced from the same sample in a study of blood T cell repertoires in COVID-19. Sequenced by immunoSEQ multiplex PCR; TCRdb stores in-frame clones only, minus some. This table has over 75,000 clones, around 79% appearing once. The sequenced sample was peripheral blood. The receptors here all came from a human donor in a cohort sampled during active COVID-19.

V usage is TRBV24-1 and J usage is TRBJ2-1, with D possibly matching TRBD2 (5 bases). Germline V CDR1 and CDR2: KGHDR, SFDVKD. This CDR3 region has 16 residues. V lost 0 bases, J lost 0 bases, and 8 bases lay in between. The CDR3 spells CATSDLSGSSYNEQFF. The CDR3, as DNA: TGTGCCACCAGTGATTTGAGCGGCAGCTCCTACAATGAGCAGTTCTTC.

This chain uses TRBV10-3 with TRBJ2-6; D perhaps matches TRBD2 (7 bases). The length of the CDR3 is 17 residues. Germline V gene lookup returns CDR1 ENHRY and CDR2 SYGVKD. Trimming removed 7 bases from V and 0 bases from J, with 16 bases in between. Here the CDR3 reads CAIKGGRKGSGANVLTF. Written as DNA, the CDR3 is TGTGCCATCAAGGGGGGGAGAAAAGGCTCTGGGGCCAACGTCCTGACTTTC.

The chain carries TRBV10-3 and TRBJ1-1; 9 positions agree with TRBD1. Germline V gene sequence: CDR1 ENHRY, CDR2 SYGVKD. V shed 10 bases, J shed 1 base, and the junction held 4 bases outside the gene matches. The CDR3 has 13 residues. CDR3 nucleotide sequence: TGTGCCAGTGGGACAGGGCAGAACACTGAAGCTTTCTTT. The encoded protein is CASGTGQNTEAFF.

The V gene is TRBV11-3, the J gene TRBJ2-7, with 9 nucleotides matching TRBD2. V was clipped by 3 bases and J by 2 bases; unmatched bases: 2. The CDR3 covers 14 residues. In germline, CDR1 is SGHNT, CDR2 YENEEA. CDR3 sequence reads: CASSFAGGAYEQYV. Here the CDR3 DNA reads TGTGCCAGCAGCTTCGCGGGAGGGGCCTACGAGCAGTACGTC.

The genes are TRBV19 and TRBJ2-2; 15 bases map to TRBD2. V trimming: 3 bases; J trimming: 7 bases; junction bases outside the gene matches: 9. The CDR3 contains 18 residues. CDR1 is LNHDA and CDR2 is SQIVND in the germline V gene (reference sequence). The CDR3 bases are TGTGCCAGTAGTATCACAGGACTAGCGGGGGGGCCTGGCGGGGAGCTGTTTTTT. Its protein product is CASSITGLAGGPGGELFF.

This CDR3 reads CASSSRLGNTGELFF. DNA of the CDR3: TGTGCCAGCAGCTCCAGACTAGGGAACACCGGGGAGCTGTTTTTT. V is TRBV7-2 and J is TRBJ2-2, with a weak D call TRBD2 (6 bases). From germline, CDR1 is SGHTA and CDR2 FQGNSA. The CDR3 totals 15 residues. With 4 bases removed from V and 1 base from J, the gap between germline ends came to 10 bases.

J is TRBJ2-3 and V is TRBV9; 7 bases are shared with TRBD2. The CDR3 consists of 15 residues. Germline V gene sequence: CDR1 SGDLS, CDR2 YYNGEE. The V segment lost 2 bases and the J segment 4 bases; nucleotides outside the gene matches: 7. The CDR3 loop reads CASSVLAGRADTQYF. Written as DNA, the CDR3 is TGTGCCAGCAGCGTGTTAGCGGGTCGGGCAGATACGCAGTATTTT.

The chain is built from TRBV11-3 and TRBJ2-5, with 8 bases aligning to TRBD1. J gave up 4 bases and V 8 bases, and 9 bases lay outside the gene matches. The CDR3 totals 14 residues. CDR1 is SGHNT and CDR2 is YENEEA in the germline V gene. The CDR3 protein is CASGPFTGGETQYF. The CDR3 DNA reads TGTGCCAGCGGACCATTTACAGGGGGAGAGACCCAGTACTTC.

This clone occurred a few times. V and J are TRBV30 and TRBJ2-1, with D perhaps matching TRBD2 (5 bases). The CDR3 runs to 13 residues. Germline CDR1 and CDR2: GTSNPN and SVGIG (reference sequence). Trimming pared 1 base from V and 9 bases from J, leaving 13 bases between. This chain's CDR3 is CAWSALGEGEQFF. Written as DNA, the CDR3 is TGTGCCTGGAGTGCCCTGGGAGAGGGTGAGCAGTTCTTC.

The CDR3: CASSSNSGSPLHF. The CDR3 region has the DNA TGTGCCAGCAGCTCCAACTCAGGGTCACCCCTCCACTTT. This chain links TRBV7-3 with TRBJ1-6; D might be TRBD1 (5 bases). The V gene's germline CDR1 is SGHTA and CDR2 FQGTGA. Trimming shortened V by 4 bases and J by 10 bases, and 11 bases separated the two germline ends. There are 13 residues in the CDR3.

The rearrangement links TRBV2 to TRBJ2-1; TRBD1 aligns across 8 bases. Germline CDR1 and CDR2: SNHLY and FYNNEI. The CDR3 is 17 residues long. J gave up 9 bases and V 8 bases, and 21 bases lay outside the gene matches. Here the CDR3 DNA reads TGTGCCAGCCTACTGCACCCGTGGACAGGGTCCAAGGTTGAGCAGTTCTTC. Protein product: CASLLHPWTGSKVEQFF. Drawing the rest from reference TRBV2 and TRBJ2-1, the complete variable domain is EPEVTQTPSHQVTQMGQEVILRCVPISNHLYFYWYRQILGQKVEFLVSFYNNEISEKSEIFDDQFSVERPDGSNFTLKIRSTKLEDSAMYFCASLLHPWTGSKVEQFFGPGTRLTVL.

Here the CDR3 reads CASSPSGELFF. The CDR3 nucleotides read TGTGCCAGCAGTCCGTCCGGGGAGCTGTTTTTT. The V and J genes are TRBV6-2 or TRBV6-3 and TRBJ2-2; D is undetermined. Trimming pared 5 bases from V and 6 bases from J, leaving 4 bases between. Germline V gene sequence: CDR1 MNHEY, CDR2 SVGEGT. The CDR3 is 11 amino acids.

The chain couples TRBV4-1 to TRBJ1-3; D is uncertain. Germline V gene sequence: CDR1 MGHRA, CDR2 YSYEKL. The CDR3 consists of 15 residues. The V end was cut by 0 bases, the J end by 2 bases, with 8 bases between. The CDR3 nucleotides are TGCGCCAGCAGCCAAGACCCCGGGGCTGGAAACACCATATATTTT. As protein: CASSQDPGAGNTIYF.

The rearrangement joins TRBV19 to TRBJ1-1; D call uncertain. CDR3 length: 15 residues. CDR1 LNHDA and CDR2 SQIVND come from the germline V gene (reference sequence). The V and J ends lost 10 bases and 0 bases respectively, with 18 bases between them. The CDR3 reads CATGGGRSMNTEAFF. The CDR3 DNA reads as TGTGCCACCGGCGGCGGCAGAAGTATGAACACTGAAGCTTTCTTT. The full variable domain, completed using reference TRBV19 and TRBJ1-1, is DGGITQSPKYLFRKEGQNVTLSCEQNLNHDAMYWYRQDPGQGLRLIYYSQIVNDFQKGDIAEGYSVSREKKESFPLTVTSAQKNPTAFYLCATGGGRSMNTEAFFGQGTRLTVV.

This clone was seen only a few times. The rearrangement links TRBV11-2 to TRBJ2-7, with a weak D call TRBD1 (5 bases). This CDR3 has 13 amino acids. Germline V lookup: CDR1 SGHAT, CDR2 FQNNGV. V gave up 3 bases and J gave up 5 bases, with 11 bases separating them. The CDR3 DNA reads TGTGCCAGCAGCTTCCCAGGGAACCACGAGCAGTACTTC. It translates to CASSFPGNHEQYF.